The clone carrying this T cell receptor beta chain has just a few counts. This specimen comes from a study of neurological immune-mediated disorders. The cDNA came from 5'RACE with 10-nucleotide random UMIs. TCRdb reprocessed the 5' RACE reads with MiXCR, giving one entry per CDR3 protein. Among more than 50,000 distinct CDR3 sequences, roughly 4% were seen once, and the ten largest hold 2.2%. Germline loops: CDR1 MNHEY, CDR2 SMNVEV (reference sequence). V lost 8 bases, J lost 5 bases, and 10 bases lay in between. There are 12 residues in the CDR3. The sequenced sample was PBMCs. This chain connects TRBV27 to TRBJ1-5; D is unresolved. This TCR was sampled from a woman between 45 and 60 years old with multiple sclerosis. The CDR3 DNA follows: TGTGCCAGCCTGGGAAAGCATCAGCCCCAGCATTTT. Translation: CASLGKHQPQHF.